This paragraph covers one T cell receptor beta chain sequence. Its antigen target is currently unknown. It may be a read error: a sequence one base away is much more abundant. The data are from a study of T cells in Graves' hyperthyroidism and ophthalmopathy (dated by TCRdb to 2018 to 2020). Study-level background: Peripheral blood samples were taken at the time of initial diagnosis, prior to any treatment. A discovery cohort of roughly 96 patients, about 44 with Graves' ophthalmopathy and approximately 55 with stable Graves' hyperthyroidism, was used to find distinguishing TCR V-J signatures. Prospective prediction of ophthalmopathy was tested in an independent validation cohort consisting of about 19 hyperthyroidism patients and more than 15 patients who later progressed to ophthalmopathy. The 95 to 100 discovery patients were randomly divided into training and test sets at a 7:3 ratio. Thyroid tissue and blood T-cell repertoires from about six Graves' hyperthyroidism patients were also compared in the study. Following sampling, methimazole starting at 30 mg daily was given to hyperthyroidism patients, and high-dose intravenous methylprednisolone was given to ophthalmopathy patients. According to the paper, TCR Vbeta CDR3 sequencing was carried out on 135 peripheral blood samples, which came from approximately 43 ophthalmopathy, approximately 72 hyperthyroidism and about 17 progressor patients.

The germline V gene gives CDR1 as KGHDR and CDR2 as SFDVKD. The CDR3 has 14 amino acids, counting the end cysteine and phenylalanine. Of the read, only the CDR3 DNA is kept; its 42 bases are in frame from base 1. Stable Graves' hyperthyroidism was defined as the absence of progression to ophthalmopathy over 18 months of follow-up. Hyperthyroidism patients were newly diagnosed, had a disease duration of under 2 months, and were aged 18 to 65 years. Any patient with an uncontrolled infection, another autoimmune disease, pregnancy or lactation was excluded. Diagnoses relied on clinical symptoms, serum thyroxine and TRAb, thyroid ultrasound and orbital computed tomography. PBMCs were separated from roughly 10 ml of fresh peripheral blood using Ficoll-Paque density gradient centrifugation. Total RNA was extracted using Trizol reagent, and RNA quality was assessed on an Agilent 2100 Bioanalyzer. The TCR beta CDR3 regions were amplified from RNA transcripts. For the first round of RT-PCR on the TCR CDR3, the HTBI primer set was used together with the Qiagen OneStep RT-PCR kit. Libraries were constructed in a second round of multiplex PCR, after which size selection and purification were carried out. The libraries were sequenced on an Illumina HiSeq2000 using paired-end 100 bp reads. As for how the authors treated the data: Raw data were processed with SOAPnuke, discarding reads with adapters, uncalled bases, mean Phred below 15, or no exact constant-primer or identifier match. COPE v1.2.5 was used to merge high-quality paired reads, and clonotypes were defined as unique nucleotide sequences. Clonotypes were aligned to IMGT TRBV, TRBD and TRBJ reference segments using MiTCR v1.1. Only V-J combinations with frequency above 0.0001, covering 99.2% of repertoires, were analysed. The TCS score was defined as F50 (clonal expansion) divided by E x V (chaos), with BLOSUM62-based TCRdist calculated between CDR3 peptides within each V-J. Welch's t-statistics and random forest reduced 514 V-J features to some 14, which were used in a naive Bayes classifier (R e1071). The public reads were reanalyzed by TCRdb: fastp trimming at Q25, MiXCR alignment, in-frame beta chains only. Under each unique CDR3 protein, matching rows form one entry showing the most common genes and DNA. Here the V and J calls rest on TCRdb's processing, not on the authors' analysis. The sample table shows roughly 170,000 distinct CDR3 sequences, and about a sixth are seen once. The ten largest clonotypes hold roughly 32% of the sample.

General study outcomes and caveats: No statistical method was used to fix the sample size in advance, and group allocation was not hidden from the investigators. In validation, the model predicted progression to ophthalmopathy with just under 71% sensitivity and 72% to 75% specificity, a median of 6.5 months before onset. Ophthalmopathy was separated from stable hyperthyroidism by a 13 V-J signature model, with 87.88% sensitivity and about 81% specificity obtained in cross-validation and 80%/75% obtained in testing. Most expanded thyroid clonotypes (frequency above 0.001) were also detected in blood, a finding suggesting that blood repertoires may reflect thyroid immune responses.

The sequenced material came from blood. This chain is built from TRBV24-1 and TRBJ1-2, and TRBD1 matches 10 of the central bases. This clonotype was obtained from a woman in her fifties or sixties with Graves' hyperthyroidism. The CDR3 corresponds to CAASDSTGGVGYTF. The DNA sequence follows: TGTGCCGCCAGTGACTCGACAGGGGGCGTCGGCTACACCTTC.